These 24 T cell receptor beta chains were sequenced from one sample in a study of metastatic and nonmetastatic thyroid tumors. TCRdb reassembled clones from the PCR reads with MiXCR. The data contain some 28,000 clones, around 15% of them singletons. Each patient came to thyroid surgery without any prior treatment (of any kind). Input material: blood. All receptors derive from a female donor with papillary thyroid cancer or a benign thyroid nodule (not recorded which). Some clones in this sample may be carry-over from other donors' samples.

A few counts support this clone. The J gene is TRBJ2-7, the V gene TRBV6-1, with no clear D. The CDR3 totals 11 residues. The ends were cut back, 6 bases at V and 10 bases at J, with 13 bases in the middle. Germline V CDR1 and CDR2: MNHNS, SASEGT. The CDR3 loop is CASSLVGAQYF. In nucleotides, the CDR3 is TGTGCCAGCAGCCTAGTCGGAGCACAGTACTTC.

The chain joins TRBV7-3 to TRBJ2-7; D gene ambiguous. This CDR3 has 13 amino acids. CDR1 and CDR2 (germline): SGHTA, FQGTGA. V lost 5 bases, J lost 0 bases, and 8 bases lay in between. CDR3 nucleotides: TGTGCCAGCAGCGAGGCTCACTCCTACGAGCAGTACTTC. Protein product: CASSEAHSYEQYF.

This clone occurred many times. The chain is built from TRBV7-3 and TRBJ2-3; unclear D gene. The germline CDR1 and CDR2 sequences are SGHTA and FQGTGA. The CDR3 contains 14 residues. Trimming removed 5 bases at V and 2 bases at J, with 11 bases between. The CDR3 loop reads CASSHDGYTDTQYF. Written as DNA, the CDR3 is TGTGCCAGCAGCCATGACGGATACACAGATACGCAGTATTTT.

The V call is TRBV19, the J call TRBJ2-7; unclear D gene. CDR1 and CDR2 (germline): LNHDA, SQIVND (reference sequence). Trimming took 6 bases from V and 6 from J, leaving 15 bases between them. The length of the CDR3 is 13 residues. The CDR3 spells CASRETLLGEQYF. The DNA for the CDR3 is TGTGCCAGTAGGGAGACTCTGTTGGGCGAGCAGTACTTC.

The table lists this clone with many counts. The rearrangement links TRBV19 to TRBJ2-6; D unresolved. CDR1 and CDR2 (germline): LNHDA, SQIVND (reference sequence). This CDR3 comprises 17 residues. Trimming shortened V by 7 bases and J by 0 bases, and 16 bases separated the two germline ends. CDR3 DNA: TGTGCCAGTATTAGGAGCACCGGGTACTCTGGGGCCAACGTCCTGACTTTC. This gives the protein CASIRSTGYSGANVLTF.

This clone was counted ten times or more. The gene calls are TRBV20-1 and TRBJ2-1; 10 nucleotides line up with TRBD2. V shed 5 bases, J shed 6 bases, and the junction held 4 bases outside the gene matches. Germline V gene data show CDR1 as DFQATT and CDR2 as SNEGSKA (reference sequence). The CDR3 is 13 residues long. The CDR3: CSASSGSINEQFF. The CDR3 DNA is TGCAGTGCTTCTAGCGGGAGTATCAATGAGCAGTTCTTC.

This clone was found a few times. V usage is TRBV2 and J usage is TRBJ1-1; no reliable D call. This CDR3 is built from 13 residues. CDR1 and CDR2 (germline): SNHLY, FYNNEI. With 3 bases removed from V and 2 bases from J, the gap between germline ends came to 7 bases. The CDR3 DNA is TGTGCCAGCAGTGAGAATATAAACACTGAAGCTTTCTTT. Translating it yields CASSENINTEAFF.

This clone was recorded many times. This sequence joins TRBV5-8 and TRBJ1-1; D perhaps matches TRBD1 (5 bases). Per the germline V gene, CDR1 is SGHTS and CDR2 is YDEGEE. This CDR3 comprises 13 residues. The V end was cut by 1 base, the J end by 8 bases, with 12 bases between. CDR3 loop: CASSLFGGTEAFF. In DNA form, the CDR3 reads TGTGCCAGCAGCTTGTTTGGGGGTACAGAAGCTTTCTTT.

This clone was seen many times. The rearrangement joins TRBV5-1 to TRBJ1-1; weak D call: TRBD1 (5 bases). Germline CDR1 and CDR2: SGHRS and YFSETQ. With 3 bases removed from V and 0 bases from J, the gap between germline ends came to 18 bases. CDR3 length equals 17 residues. The CDR3 is CASSSSRLGTMNTEAFF. DNA of the CDR3: TGCGCCAGCAGCTCTAGCCGCCTCGGGACCATGAACACTGAAGCTTTCTTT.

This rearrangement joins TRBV6-1 to TRBJ2-1, with 8 positions matching TRBD1. The CDR3 totals 14 residues. The V gene's germline CDR1 is MNHNS and CDR2 SASEGT. The J segment lost 5 bases and the V segment lost 4 bases, leaving 4 bases of the junction unmatched. CDR3 coding DNA: TGTGCCAGCAGTGGGGGACAGGAACACAATGAGCAGTTCTTC. Translating it yields CASSGGQEHNEQFF.

The chain's CDR3 is CASSQTWTSGPKETQYF. The DNA for the CDR3 is TGTGCCAGCAGCCAGACATGGACTAGCGGGCCCAAAGAGACCCAGTACTTC. The gene calls are TRBV6-1 and TRBJ2-5, with 11 bases matching TRBD2. V was clipped by 6 bases and J by 3 bases; unmatched bases: 12. The CDR3 is made up of 17 amino acids. Germline V CDR1 and CDR2: MNHNS, SASEGT.

The chain has TRBV2 and TRBJ2-1; maybe TRBD2 (5 bases). Germline V lookup: CDR1 SNHLY, CDR2 FYNNEI. Between the trimmed V and J ends, which lost 5 bases and 5 bases, there was a span of 10 bases. The CDR3 loop spans 13 amino acids. In nucleotides, the CDR3 is TGTGCCAGCAGTAGCGGAGCACACAATGAGCAGTTCTTC. Translated: CASSSGAHNEQFF.

This clone was seen only a few times. The CDR3 DNA sequence: TGTGCCAGCAGCTTGGAATTAACTAGCGGGAGTAGTAATGAGCAGTTCTTC. Its protein product is CASSLELTSGSSNEQFF. J is TRBJ2-1 and V is TRBV28, with 11 bases aligning to TRBD2. The ends lost 6 bases at V and 7 bases at J; junction bases unmatched: 14. The germline CDR1 and CDR2 sequences are MDHEN and SYDVKM. This CDR3 region has 17 residues.

The V and J genes are TRBV28 and TRBJ1-1; no firm D call. Between the trimmed V and J ends, which lost 10 bases and 2 bases, there was a span of 14 bases. Looked up from germline, CDR1 is MDHEN and CDR2 is SYDVKM. The CDR3 totals 13 residues. CDR3 sequence: CANSATFNTEAFF. The CDR3 DNA reads TGTGCCAACAGCGCGACATTTAACACTGAAGCTTTCTTT.

This clone was picked up many times. In the same sample, other DNA sequences code for this CDR3. DNA of the CDR3: TGTGCCTGGGGAGGGGGAATAGCAGAGACCCAGTACTTC. Encoded protein: CAWGGGIAETQYF. The chain employs TRBV30 and TRBJ2-5; D tentatively fits TRBD1 or TRBD2 (6 bases each). With 5 bases removed from V and 4 bases from J, the gap between germline ends came to 14 bases. The CDR3 sequence is 13 residues long. CDR1 and CDR2 from the germline V gene are GTSNPN and SVGIG (reference sequence).

In this sample, this clone turned up many times. The chain joins TRBV11-2 to TRBJ2-7; D is perhaps TRBD1 (6 bases). V dropped 1 base and J dropped 6 bases, with 16 bases sitting between them. CDR1 SGHAT and CDR2 FQNNGV come from the germline V gene. The CDR3 extends over 15 amino acids. The DNA for the CDR3 is TGTGCCAGCAGCTTAGGGGACACGGTCCGGGGCGAGCAGTACTTC. Translation gives CASSLGDTVRGEQYF.

V usage is TRBV19 and J usage is TRBJ2-5; TRBD1 matches 9 bases. Germline CDR1 reads LNHDA; CDR2 reads SQIVND (reference sequence). Germline trimming cut 3 bases from V and 5 bases from J; bases unmatched to any gene: 10. The CDR3 is 16 amino acids. The CDR3 DNA is TGTGCCAGTAGTATCCCCCGGGACAGGGTGTCGGAGACCCAGTACTTC. This codes for CASSIPRDRVSETQYF.

There are a few counts of this clone. This chain connects TRBV28 to TRBJ2-7; TRBD2 might be the D (6 bases). The V gene lost 3 bases and the J gene lost 4 bases, with 10 bases spanning the gap. CDR1 and CDR2 from the germline V gene are MDHEN and SYDVKM. The CDR3 runs to 13 residues. CDR3 in amino acids: CASSFAGLYEQYF. The DNA for the CDR3 is TGTGCCAGCAGTTTTGCGGGATTATACGAGCAGTACTTC.

This clone occurred many times. J is TRBJ1-6 and V is TRBV12-3 or TRBV12-4; D is undetermined. With 3 bases removed from V and 4 bases from J, the gap between germline ends came to 10 bases. This CDR3 region has 15 residues. Here the CDR3 DNA reads TGTGCCAGCAGTTTCGCAGGCACTTATAATTCACCCCTCCACTTT. Its protein product is CASSFAGTYNSPLHF.

In its sample, this clone was seen many times. J is TRBJ2-7 and V is TRBV18; D remains unclear. This CDR3 has 16 amino acids. V lost 5 bases and J 0 bases, leaving 17 bases between the germline ends. Germline assignment: CDR1 KGHSH and CDR2 LQKENI. CDR3 nucleotide sequence: TGTGCCAGCTCAGGAATCCTCAGCGAGAGCTCCTACGAGCAGTACTTC. Translated: CASSGILSESSYEQYF.

This clone came up a few times. This chain connects TRBV10-1 to TRBJ2-2; D gene uncertain. The CDR3 is made up of 12 amino acids. With 10 bases removed from V and 1 base from J, the gap between germline ends came to 7 bases. Per germline, CDR1 WNHNN and CDR2 SYGVQD (reference sequence). The CDR3 protein is CATKGNTGELFF. CDR3 nucleotide sequence: TGCGCCACCAAAGGGAACACCGGGGAGCTGTTTTTT.

This clone was counted only a few times. The chain links TRBV10-2 to TRBJ2-1; no clear D gene. Germline CDR1 and CDR2: WSHSY and SAAADI. V lost 4 bases and J 7 bases, leaving 8 bases between the germline ends. This CDR3 is 12 amino acids long. For the CDR3, the DNA is TGCGCCAGCAGTGTCAGTCTGAATGAGCAGTTCTTC. Amino acid sequence: CASSVSLNEQFF.

With respect to this clone: At one of its ends the junction is not consistent with the germline gene, which may arise from a read error. Other DNA sequences in the same sample also yield this CDR3. V gene TRBV2 combines with J gene TRBJ2-5, with TRBD2 matching 7 bases. CDR1 SNHLY and CDR2 FYNNEI come from the germline V gene. The CDR3 is 15 amino acids. Written as DNA, the CDR3 is TGTGCCAGCAGTTCCGGGACTACCCTCCAAGAGACCCAGTACTTT. This gives the protein CASSSGTTLQETQYF. Full variable domain (rest looked up from reference TRBV2 and TRBJ2-5): EPEVTQTPSHQVTQMGQEVILRCVPISNHLYFYWYRQILGQKVEFLVSFYNNEISEKSEIFDDQFSVERPDGSNFTLKIRSTKLEDSAMYFCASSSGTTLQETQYFGPGTRLLVL.

This clone was observed many times. Given a much more abundant clone one base away, this may be a read error. The V and J genes are TRBV6-5 and TRBJ2-3; weak D call: TRBD2 (6 bases). Trimming pared 6 bases from V and 6 bases from J, leaving 28 bases between. In germline, CDR1 is MNHEY, CDR2 SVGAGI. The CDR3 covers 18 residues. Here the CDR3 reads CASSPPLPLASFTDTQYF. DNA for the CDR3: TGTGCCAGCAGCCCTCCCCTTCCACTAGCAAGCTTCACCGATACGCAGTATTTT.